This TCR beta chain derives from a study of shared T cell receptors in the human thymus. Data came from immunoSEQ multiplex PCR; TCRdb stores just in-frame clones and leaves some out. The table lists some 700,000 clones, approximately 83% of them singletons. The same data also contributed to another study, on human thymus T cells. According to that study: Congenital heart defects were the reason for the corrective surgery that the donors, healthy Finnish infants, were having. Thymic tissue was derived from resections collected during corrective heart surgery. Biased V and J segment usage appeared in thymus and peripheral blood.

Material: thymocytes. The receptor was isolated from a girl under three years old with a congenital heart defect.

CDR3 residues: CASSPSGQRSYEQYF. CDR3 coding DNA: TGTGCCAGCTCACCGTCGGGACAGAGGTCCTACGAGCAGTACTTC. This sequence joins TRBV18 and TRBJ2-5; 7 nucleotides agree with TRBD1. The DNA matches TRBJ2-7 better at its end, which makes the J call doubtful. Germline CDR1 KGHSH, CDR2 LQKENI. The length of the CDR3 is 15 residues.